The entry below describes one TCR beta chain. Each sample gave at least 7 million isolated PBMCs. The data stem from a study of blood T cells in healthy people across ages. CDR3 length equals 15 residues. V was pared by 4 bases and J by 2 bases, with 12 bases between. The germline gives CDR1 SGHRS, CDR2 YFSETQ. The second PCR ran 7 to 11 cycles with a sample-barcoded 5' primer and J-beta primers. MiXCR, run by TCRdb on the 5' RACE reads, gives a single entry per CDR3 protein. The sample holds approximately 600,000 distinct CDR3 sequences, 58% seen once. The V gene is TRBV5-1, the J gene TRBJ2-2, with a weak D call TRBD2 (6 bases). This TCR was sampled from a man aged 55-75 years in good health. Material for sequencing was blood. CDR3 residues: CASSPGTSNTGELFF. The CDR3 DNA reads TGCGCCAGCAGCCCAGGGACTTCAAACACCGGGGAGCTGTTTTTT.